The source of this TCR beta chain is a study of CD8 T cells in Susac syndrome. Reverse transcription of roughly 0.45 to 1 ug RNA was carried out with random hexamers. Multiplex PCR with immunoSEQ amplified the TCR beta CDR3 across 54 Vbeta and 13 Jbeta. Each CDR3 protein gets one entry after TCRdb re-called the immunoSEQ multiplex PCR reads with MiXCR. The table records about 73,000 distinct CDR3 sequences, less than 95% of them present only once. Sequencing of TCR beta was carried out in blood CD8+ and CD4+ T cells. Negative isolation was applied to CD8+ and CD4+ T cells, and FACS enrichment was applied to TEMRA cells. The sequence derives from a human donor with multiple sclerosis. Sequenced: CD8+ T cells from PBMCs.

CDR3 region: CASSIQMGDEQFF. CDR3 DNA: TGTGCCAGTAGTATCCAGATGGGGGATGAGCAGTTCTTC. The chain recombines TRBV19 with TRBJ2-1; D possibly uses TRBD1 or TRBD2 (5 bases each). The CDR3 loop spans 13 amino acids. Trimming left V 3 bases short and J 8 bases short, with 11 bases between. CDR1 and CDR2 (germline): LNHDA, SQIVND (reference sequence).